This T cell receptor delta chain was profiled in a study of Vδ1+ human thymocytes. General study findings and limits: In the thymus, TRG and TRD repertoires looked highly polyclonal with Gaussian CDR3 lengths. TRG sequences recurred across donors, whereas TRD sequences stayed essentially private.

This CDR3 is 15 amino acids long. In germline, CDR1 is TSWWSYY, CDR2 QGS. V lost 3 bases to trimming and J lost 1 base, with 12 bases between them. Alphabeta T cells were depleted, then CD3+ Vdelta1+ Vdelta2- thymocytes were FACS-sorted. Notes on this clone: Its antigen is as yet unknown.

RNA was extracted from the cells and then reverse transcribed. Multiplex PCR used pooled V-gene forward primers and a constant-region reverse primer to amplify CDR3s. TCRdb processed the multiplex PCR reads again with the CATT caller. The data hold 70,000 to 90,000 delta-chain clones, with 30% to 45% observed a single time. The clonotype originates from a boy under two years old who had congenital heart surgery. The sample comprised Vdelta1+ gamma-delta thymocytes from the thymus. Documented subset: FACS-sorted CD3+ TCRalphabeta- TCRVdelta1+ TCRVdelta2- thymocytes. This chain links TRDV1 with TRDJ1, with D tentatively TRDD2 (6 bases). CDR3 DNA: TGTGCTCTTGGGGAGCCTTTCCTAGCCACCGATAAACTCATCTTT. Amino acids: CALGEPFLATDKLIF.